The present entry profiles one T cell receptor (beta chain) with its context. What it recognizes is unknown. Sequencing targeted expressed TCRB transcripts, as all isolated RNA had been reverse transcribed. Clones were sequenced by immunoSEQ multiplex PCR, and TCRdb holds only the in-frame ones, with some missing. The table records approximately 50,000 clones, around 60% of them present only once. These data come from a study of beta chain features in type 1 diabetes. Study information: Examination of sorted cells across all samples involved approximately 100,000,000 cells.

Study-wide results and limits: For patients, the naive, central memory and Treg TCRB repertoires appeared more alike than for healthy donors. Moderately but significantly shorter TCRB CDR3s were found in Type 1 diabetes patients in all four CD4+ subsets. Any HLA effect on TCRB rearrangement was left unresolved by small sub-analyses.

Unmatched junction bases numbered 10, after V lost 0 bases and J lost 1 base. CDR3 length: 17 residues. The germline V gene has CDR1 SGDLS and CDR2 YYNGEE. The chain uses TRBV9 and TRBJ2-7, with 7 bases that match TRBD2. Sequenced input: stem cell memory CD4+ T cells from blood. The sequence was obtained from a woman in her 30s with type 1 diabetes. CDR3 sequence (DNA): TGTGCCAGCAGCGTAGGAATTGGAGCGGGGACGTCCTACGAGCAGTACTTC. Its protein product is CASSVGIGAGTSYEQYF.